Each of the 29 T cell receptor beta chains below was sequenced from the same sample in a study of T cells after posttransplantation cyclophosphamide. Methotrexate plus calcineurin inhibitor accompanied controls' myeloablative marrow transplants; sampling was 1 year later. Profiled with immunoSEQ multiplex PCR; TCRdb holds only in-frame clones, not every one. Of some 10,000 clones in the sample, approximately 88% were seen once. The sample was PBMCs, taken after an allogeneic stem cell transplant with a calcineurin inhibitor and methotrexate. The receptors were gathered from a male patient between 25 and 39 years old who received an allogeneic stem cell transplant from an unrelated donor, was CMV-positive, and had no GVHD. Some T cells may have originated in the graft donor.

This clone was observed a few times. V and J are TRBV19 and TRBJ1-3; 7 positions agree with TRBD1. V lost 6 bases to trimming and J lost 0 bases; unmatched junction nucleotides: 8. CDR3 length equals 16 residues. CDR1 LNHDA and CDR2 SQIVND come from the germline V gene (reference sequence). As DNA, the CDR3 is TGTGCCAGTAGACCGGGGGACAGCATCTCTGGAAACACCATATATTTT. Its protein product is CASRPGDSISGNTIYF.

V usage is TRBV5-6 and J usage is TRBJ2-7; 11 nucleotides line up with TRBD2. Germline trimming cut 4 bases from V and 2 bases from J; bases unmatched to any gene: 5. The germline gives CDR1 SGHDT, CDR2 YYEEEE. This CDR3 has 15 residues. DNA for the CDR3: TGTGCCAGCAGCCAGGGACTAGCGGCCGCCTACGAGCAGTACGTC. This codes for CASSQGLAAAYEQYV.

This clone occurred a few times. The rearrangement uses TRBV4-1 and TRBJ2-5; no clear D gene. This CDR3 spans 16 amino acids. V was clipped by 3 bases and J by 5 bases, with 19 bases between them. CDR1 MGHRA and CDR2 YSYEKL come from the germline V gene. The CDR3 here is CASSQGRSTSAETQYF. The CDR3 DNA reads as TGCGCCAGCAGCCAGGGTAGATCTACCTCAGCGGAGACCCAGTACTTC.

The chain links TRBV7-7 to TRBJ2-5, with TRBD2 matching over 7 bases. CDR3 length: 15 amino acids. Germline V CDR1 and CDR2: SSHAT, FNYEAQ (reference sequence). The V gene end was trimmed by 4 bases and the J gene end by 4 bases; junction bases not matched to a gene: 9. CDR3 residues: CASSSMRGTGETQYF. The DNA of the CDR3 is TGTGCCAGCAGCTCCATGCGGGGGACGGGAGAGACCCAGTACTTC.

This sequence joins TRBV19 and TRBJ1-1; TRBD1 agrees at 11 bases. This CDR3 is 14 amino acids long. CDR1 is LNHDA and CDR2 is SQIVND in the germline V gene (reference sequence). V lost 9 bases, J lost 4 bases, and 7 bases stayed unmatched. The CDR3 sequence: CASTRDRGVTEAFF. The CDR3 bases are TGTGCCAGCACCAGGGACAGGGGGGTCACTGAAGCTTTCTTT.

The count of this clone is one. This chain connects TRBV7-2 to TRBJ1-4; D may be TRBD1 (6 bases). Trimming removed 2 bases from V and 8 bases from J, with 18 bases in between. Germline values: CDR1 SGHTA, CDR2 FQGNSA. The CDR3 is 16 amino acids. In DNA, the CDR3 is TGTGCCAGCAGCTTACGCACAGGACAGTTTGTGGAAAAACTGTTTTTT. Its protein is CASSLRTGQFVEKLFF.

As DNA, the CDR3 is TGTGCCAGCAGCATTGGACTAGCCGACAATGAGCAGTTCTTC. This gives the protein CASSIGLADNEQFF. V usage is TRBV6-5 and J usage is TRBJ2-1; TRBD2 aligns across 8 bases. CDR3 length: 14 amino acids. Germline CDR1 is MNHEY and CDR2 is SVGAGI. J gave up 5 bases and V 6 bases, and 6 bases lay outside the gene matches.

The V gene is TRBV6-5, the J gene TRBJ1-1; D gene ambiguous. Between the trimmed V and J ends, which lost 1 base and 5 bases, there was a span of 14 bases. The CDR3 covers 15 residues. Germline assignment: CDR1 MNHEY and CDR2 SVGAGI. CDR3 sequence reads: CASSYLVGAGTEAFF. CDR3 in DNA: TGTGCCAGCAGTTACTTAGTGGGCGCGGGAACTGAAGCTTTCTTT.

The CDR3 region has the DNA TGCGCCAGCAGCTTTATCGTGCAGCCCCAGCATTTT. Amino acid sequence: CASSFIVQPQHF. The V call is TRBV5-1, the J call TRBJ1-5; D remains ambiguous. The CDR3 length is 12 residues. CDR1 is SGHRS and CDR2 is YFSETQ in the germline V gene. Trimming removed 2 bases at V and 7 bases at J, with 7 bases between.

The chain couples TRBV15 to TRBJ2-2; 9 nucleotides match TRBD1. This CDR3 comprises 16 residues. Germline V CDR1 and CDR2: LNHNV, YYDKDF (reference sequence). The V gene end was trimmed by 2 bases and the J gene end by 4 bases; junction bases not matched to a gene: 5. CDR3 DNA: TGTGCCACCAGCAGATCGGTGGACAGGGGCACCGGGGAGCTGTTTTTT. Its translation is CATSRSVDRGTGELFF.

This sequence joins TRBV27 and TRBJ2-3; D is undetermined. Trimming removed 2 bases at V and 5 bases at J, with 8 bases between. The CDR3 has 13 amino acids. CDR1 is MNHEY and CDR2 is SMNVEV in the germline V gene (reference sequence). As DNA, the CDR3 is TGTGCCAGCAGTTTAATAAGAGAAGATACGCAGTATTTT. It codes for CASSLIREDTQYF.

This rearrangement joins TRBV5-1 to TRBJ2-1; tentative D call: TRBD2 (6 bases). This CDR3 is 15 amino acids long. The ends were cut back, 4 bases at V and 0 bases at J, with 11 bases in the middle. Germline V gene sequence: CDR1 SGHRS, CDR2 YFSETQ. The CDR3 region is CASSPGGNSYNEQFF. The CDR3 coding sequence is TGCGCCAGCAGCCCCGGGGGAAACTCCTACAATGAGCAGTTCTTC.

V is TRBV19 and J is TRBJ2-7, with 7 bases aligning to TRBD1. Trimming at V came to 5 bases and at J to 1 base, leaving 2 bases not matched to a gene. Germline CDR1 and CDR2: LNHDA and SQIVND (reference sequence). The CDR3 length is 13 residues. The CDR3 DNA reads TGTGCCAGTAGTGTGGACAGGTCCTACGAGCAGTACTTC. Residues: CASSVDRSYEQYF.

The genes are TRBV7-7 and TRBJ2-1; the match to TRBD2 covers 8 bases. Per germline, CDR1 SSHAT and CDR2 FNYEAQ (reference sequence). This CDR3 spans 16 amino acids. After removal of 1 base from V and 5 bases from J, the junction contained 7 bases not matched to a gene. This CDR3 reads CASSLEVAGRNNEQFF. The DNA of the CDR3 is TGTGCCAGCAGCTTAGAAGTAGCGGGAAGAAACAATGAGCAGTTCTTC.

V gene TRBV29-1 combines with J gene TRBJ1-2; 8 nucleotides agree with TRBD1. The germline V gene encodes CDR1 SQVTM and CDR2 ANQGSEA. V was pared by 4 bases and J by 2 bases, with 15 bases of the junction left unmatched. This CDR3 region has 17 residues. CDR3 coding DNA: TGCAGCGTTGTGGGGGGTTTCGTGACAGGGGAAAACTATGGCTACACCTTC. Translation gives CSVVGGFVTGENYGYTF.

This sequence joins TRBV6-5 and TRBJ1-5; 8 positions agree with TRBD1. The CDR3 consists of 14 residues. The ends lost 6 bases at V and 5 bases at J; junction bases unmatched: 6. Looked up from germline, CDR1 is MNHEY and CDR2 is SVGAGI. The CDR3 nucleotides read TGTGCCAGCAGCAGGACAGGGAATGATCAGCCCCAGCATTTT. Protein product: CASSRTGNDQPQHF.

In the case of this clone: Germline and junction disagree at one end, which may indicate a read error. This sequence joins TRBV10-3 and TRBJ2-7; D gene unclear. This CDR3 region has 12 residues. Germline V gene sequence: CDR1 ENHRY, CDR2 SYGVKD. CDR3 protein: CAISESPNERYF. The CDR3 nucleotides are TGTGCCATCAGTGAGTCTCCCAACGAGCGGTACTTC.

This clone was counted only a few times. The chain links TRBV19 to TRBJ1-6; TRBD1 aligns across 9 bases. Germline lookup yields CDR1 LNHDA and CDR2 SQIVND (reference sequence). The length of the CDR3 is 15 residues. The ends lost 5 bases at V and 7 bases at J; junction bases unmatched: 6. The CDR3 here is CASSVKTGGNSPLHF. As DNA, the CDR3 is TGTGCCAGTAGTGTTAAGACAGGGGGAAATTCACCCCTCCACTTT.

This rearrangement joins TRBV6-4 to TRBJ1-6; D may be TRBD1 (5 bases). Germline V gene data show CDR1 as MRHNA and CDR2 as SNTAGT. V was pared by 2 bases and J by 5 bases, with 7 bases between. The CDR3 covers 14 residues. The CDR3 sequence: CASSDQGHNSPLHF. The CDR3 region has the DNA TGTGCCAGCAGTGACCAGGGTCATAATTCACCCCTCCACTTT.

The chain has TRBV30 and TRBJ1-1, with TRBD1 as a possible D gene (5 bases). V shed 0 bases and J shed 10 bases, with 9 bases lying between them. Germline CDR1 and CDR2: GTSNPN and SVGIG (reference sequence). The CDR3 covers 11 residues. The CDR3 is CAWSVPRVAFF. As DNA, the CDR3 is TGTGCCTGGAGTGTACCCAGGGTAGCTTTCTTT.

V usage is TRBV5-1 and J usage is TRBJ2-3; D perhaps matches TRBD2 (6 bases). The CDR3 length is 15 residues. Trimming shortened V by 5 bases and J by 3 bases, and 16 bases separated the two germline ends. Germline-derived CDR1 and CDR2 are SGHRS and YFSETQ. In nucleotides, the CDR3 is TGCGCCAGCAGTCTCCGGGACTGGCAAACAGATACGCAGTATTTT. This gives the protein CASSLRDWQTDTQYF.

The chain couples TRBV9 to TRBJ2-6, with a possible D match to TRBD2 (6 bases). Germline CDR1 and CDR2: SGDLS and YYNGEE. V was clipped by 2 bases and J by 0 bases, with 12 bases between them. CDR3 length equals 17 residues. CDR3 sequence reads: CASSVLAGSSGANVLTF. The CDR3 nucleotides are TGTGCCAGCAGCGTGTTAGCCGGGAGCTCTGGGGCCAACGTCCTGACTTTC.

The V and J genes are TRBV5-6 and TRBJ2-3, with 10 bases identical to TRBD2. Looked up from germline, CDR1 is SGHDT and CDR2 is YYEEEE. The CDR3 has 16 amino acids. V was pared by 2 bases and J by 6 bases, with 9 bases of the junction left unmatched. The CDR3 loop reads CASSFGSGRNGDTQYF. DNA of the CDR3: TGTGCCAGCAGCTTCGGTAGCGGGAGGAATGGGGATACGCAGTATTTT. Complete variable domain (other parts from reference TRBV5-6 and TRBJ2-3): DAGVTQSPTHLIKTRGQQVTLRCSPKSGHDTVSWYQQALGQGPQFIFQYYEEEERQRGNFPDRFSGHQFPNYSSELNVNALLLGDSALYLCASSFGSGRNGDTQYFGPGTRLTVL.

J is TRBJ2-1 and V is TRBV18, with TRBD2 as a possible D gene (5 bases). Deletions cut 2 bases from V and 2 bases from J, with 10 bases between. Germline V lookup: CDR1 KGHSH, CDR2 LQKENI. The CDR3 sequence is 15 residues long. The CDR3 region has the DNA TGTGCCAGCTCACCAATGAGCGGACCCTACAATGAGCAGTTCTTC. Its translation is CASSPMSGPYNEQFF.

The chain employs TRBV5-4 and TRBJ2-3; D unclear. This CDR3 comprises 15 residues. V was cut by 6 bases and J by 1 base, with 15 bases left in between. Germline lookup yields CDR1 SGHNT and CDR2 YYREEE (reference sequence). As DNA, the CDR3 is TGTGCCAGCACATCGGAGCCATGGGGCACAGATACGCAGTATTTT. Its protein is CASTSEPWGTDTQYF.

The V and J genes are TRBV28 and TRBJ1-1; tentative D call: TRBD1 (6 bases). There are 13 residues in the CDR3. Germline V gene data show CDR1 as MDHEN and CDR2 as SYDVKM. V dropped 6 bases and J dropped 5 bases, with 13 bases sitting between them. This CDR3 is CASRKGGRTEAFF. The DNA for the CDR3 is TGTGCCAGCAGAAAGGGGGGGCGAACTGAAGCTTTCTTT.

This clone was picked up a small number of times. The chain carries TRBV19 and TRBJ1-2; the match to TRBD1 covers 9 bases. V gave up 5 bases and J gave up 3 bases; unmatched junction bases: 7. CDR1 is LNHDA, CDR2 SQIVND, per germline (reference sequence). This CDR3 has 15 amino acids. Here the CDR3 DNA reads TGTGCCAGTAGTCTACGGGACAGGGCGGACTATGGCTACACCTTC. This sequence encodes CASSLRDRADYGYTF.

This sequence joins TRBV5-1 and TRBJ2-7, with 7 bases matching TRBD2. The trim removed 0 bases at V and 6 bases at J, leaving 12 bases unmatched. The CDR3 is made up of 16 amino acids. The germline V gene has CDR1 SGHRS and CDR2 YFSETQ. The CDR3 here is CASSLAKASGYGEQYF. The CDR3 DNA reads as TGCGCCAGCAGCTTGGCCAAGGCTAGCGGTTACGGCGAGCAGTACTTC.

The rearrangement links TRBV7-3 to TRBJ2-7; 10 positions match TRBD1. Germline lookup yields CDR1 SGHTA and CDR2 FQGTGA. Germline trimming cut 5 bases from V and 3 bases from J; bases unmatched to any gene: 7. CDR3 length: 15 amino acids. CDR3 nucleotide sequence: TGTGCCAGCAGCGCCGGGACAGGGGAAGGCTACGAGCAGTACTTC. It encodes CASSAGTGEGYEQYF.